The 32 T cell receptor beta chains below were found in one sample sequenced in a study of T cell changes during pregnancy in multiple sclerosis. Produced via immunoSEQ multiplex PCR; TCRdb's table is partial and in-frame only. Of under 45,000 clones in the sample, 88% were seen once. The source material was CD4+ T cells from peripheral blood mononuclear cells, sampled in the second trimester of pregnancy. These receptors were taken from a female donor with multiple sclerosis, enrolled in a pregnancy study.

The chain uses TRBV19 and TRBJ1-4; TRBD1 matches at 8 bases. CDR3 length equals 16 residues. The V segment lost 3 bases and the J segment 1 base; nucleotides outside the gene matches: 4. Germline V gives CDR1 LNHDA, CDR2 SQIVND (reference sequence). CDR3 protein: CASSITGTGTNEKLFF. Written as DNA, the CDR3 is TGTGCCAGTAGTATTACAGGGACAGGAACTAATGAAAAACTGTTTTTT.

J is TRBJ2-5 and V is TRBV11-2; the match to TRBD1 covers 10 bases. The CDR3 sequence is 15 residues long. CDR1 and CDR2 (germline): SGHAT, FQNNGV. V lost 5 bases, J lost 5 bases, and 8 bases stayed unmatched. This CDR3 reads CASSRQTGGWETQYF. The CDR3 coding sequence is TGTGCCAGCAGCCGTCAGACAGGGGGCTGGGAGACCCAGTACTTC.

The chain joins TRBV5-5 to TRBJ2-1; 9 nucleotides align to TRBD2. Germline values: CDR1 SGHKS, CDR2 YYEKEE (reference sequence). The CDR3 spans 13 residues. V trimming: 4 bases; J trimming: 14 bases; junction bases outside the gene matches: 10. CDR3 sequence reads: CASSLGLAGIKFF. CDR3 DNA sequence: TGTGCCAGCAGCCTGGGGCTAGCGGGAATTAAGTTCTTC.

The rearrangement links TRBV18 to TRBJ2-7, with no clear D. Per the germline V gene, CDR1 is KGHSH and CDR2 is LQKENI. Trimming left V 9 bases short and J 2 bases short, with 17 bases between. There are 14 residues in the CDR3. CDR3 sequence (DNA): TGTGCCAGTACCGAGGAGCCCGCTACCTACGAGCAGTACTTC. This translates into CASTEEPATYEQYF.

The chain has TRBV19 and TRBJ2-1; D is possibly TRBD1 (5 bases). V shed 5 bases and J shed 1 base, with 12 bases lying between them. CDR1 is LNHDA and CDR2 is SQIVND in the germline V gene (reference sequence). The CDR3 is 15 amino acids. The CDR3 DNA is TGTGCCAGTAGTCCTAGACAGACATCCTACAATGAGCAGTTCTTC. Translation: CASSPRQTSYNEQFF.

The chain combines TRBV2 with TRBJ2-7; 8 nucleotides line up with TRBD1. V lost 4 bases and J lost 0; bases outside the gene matches: 8. The V gene's germline CDR1 is SNHLY and CDR2 FYNNEI. CDR3 size: 16 residues. This chain's CDR3 is CASSGTSGTGSYEQYF. Written as DNA, the CDR3 is TGTGCCAGCAGTGGGACCTCCGGGACAGGCTCCTACGAGCAGTACTTC.

This clone was detected only a few times. The rearrangement joins TRBV5-1 to TRBJ1-1; 8 positions agree with TRBD1. V lost 4 bases, J lost 5 bases, and 7 bases stayed unmatched. From germline, CDR1 is SGHRS and CDR2 YFSETQ. The CDR3 extends over 14 amino acids. The CDR3 spells CASSPTGAGTEAFF. The DNA of the CDR3 is TGCGCCAGCAGCCCGACAGGGGCAGGTACTGAAGCTTTCTTT.

This chain connects TRBV30 to TRBJ2-7; D is perhaps TRBD1 (6 bases). The CDR3 is 14 residues long. The V and J ends lost 3 bases and 2 bases respectively, with 14 bases between them. Germline CDR1 GTSNPN, CDR2 SVGIG (reference sequence). The CDR3 here is CAWRKGEYAYEQYF. The CDR3 bases are TGTGCCTGGAGAAAGGGGGAATATGCCTACGAGCAGTACTTC.

CDR3 amino acids: CASSLLLGQTYEQYF. In nucleotides, the CDR3 is TGCGCCAGCAGCTTGCTTTTGGGACAGACCTACGAGCAGTACTTC. This chain connects TRBV5-1 to TRBJ2-7; 7 nucleotides agree with TRBD1. The length of the CDR3 is 15 residues. With 1 base clipped from V and 2 bases from J, the junction kept 6 bases outside the gene matches. The germline V gene has CDR1 SGHRS and CDR2 YFSETQ.

This chain uses TRBV28 with TRBJ1-3; D is uncertain. V gave up 6 bases and J gave up 0 bases, with 12 bases separating them. CDR1 MDHEN and CDR2 SYDVKM come from the germline V gene. The CDR3 runs to 15 residues. CDR3 residues: CASRNRLGSGNTIYF. As DNA, the CDR3 is TGTGCCAGCAGAAATAGACTGGGCTCTGGAAACACCATATATTTT. Together with reference TRBV28 and TRBJ1-3, the CDR3 gives the full variable domain: DVKVTQSSRYLVKRTGEKVFLECVQDMDHENMFWYRQDPGLGLRLIYFSYDVKMKEKGDIPEGYSVSREKKERFSLILESASTNQTSMYLCASRNRLGSGNTIYFGEGSWLTVV.

The chain combines TRBV5-1 with TRBJ2-5, with 7 bases fitting TRBD2. After removal of 0 bases from V and 2 bases from J, the junction contained 1 base not matched to a gene. Germline CDR1 and CDR2: SGHRS and YFSETQ. The CDR3 spans 14 residues. CDR3 loop: CASSLASGQETQYF. The CDR3 nucleotides read TGCGCCAGCAGCTTGGCTAGCGGACAAGAGACCCAGTACTTC.

The chain recombines TRBV9 with TRBJ2-5; 9 bases are a match to TRBD1. V dropped 10 bases and J dropped 1; count of bases not matched to a gene: 8. Germline V lookup: CDR1 SGDLS, CDR2 YYNGEE. The length of the CDR3 is 14 residues. This CDR3 reads CASSTGGAQETQYF. As DNA, the CDR3 is TGTGCCTCGTCGACAGGGGGGGCCCAAGAGACCCAGTACTTC.

The chain employs TRBV14 and TRBJ1-3, with TRBD1 matching 7 bases. Germline values: CDR1 SGHDN, CDR2 FVKESK. J gave up 0 bases and V 0 bases, and 2 bases lay outside the gene matches. The CDR3 consists of 16 residues. DNA for the CDR3: TGTGCCAGCAGCCAAGACGGGACAGTCTCTGGAAACACCATATATTTT. Translating it yields CASSQDGTVSGNTIYF.

The genes are TRBV4-2 and TRBJ2-3, with 15 bases that match TRBD2. V trimming: 1 base; J trimming: 6 bases; junction bases outside the gene matches: 5. Germline assignment: CDR1 LGHNA and CDR2 YNFKEQ. This CDR3 has 17 residues. CDR3 residues: CASSQGTSGRVLDTQYF. The CDR3 DNA is TGTGCCAGCAGCCAAGGGACTAGCGGGAGGGTCCTCGATACGCAGTATTTT.

The chain recombines TRBV7-2 with TRBJ1-1, with D uncertain. The CDR3 has 12 amino acids. V gave up 1 base and J gave up 10 bases, with 10 bases separating them. Germline V lookup: CDR1 SGHTA, CDR2 FQGNSA. CDR3 loop: CASSLGNSVAFF. The CDR3, as DNA: TGTGCCAGCAGCTTAGGTAATTCGGTAGCTTTCTTT. Based on the CDR3 plus reference TRBV7-2 and TRBJ1-1, the full variable domain is GAGVSQSPSNKVTEKGKDVELRCDPISGHTALYWYRQSLGQGLEFLIYFQGNSAPDKSGLPSDRFSAERTGGSVSTLTIQRTQQEDSAVYLCASSLGNSVAFFGQGTRLTVV.

The chain employs TRBV5-4 and TRBJ2-2, with TRBD2 as a possible D gene (5 bases). Germline assignment: CDR1 SGHNT and CDR2 YYREEE (reference sequence). The CDR3 is made up of 15 amino acids. The V and J ends lost 2 bases and 0 bases respectively, with 8 bases between them. The CDR3 DNA reads as TGTGCCAGCAGCTTCGATAGCGCGAACACCGGGGAGCTGTTTTTT. It is translated as CASSFDSANTGELFF.

The rearrangement uses TRBV7-2 and TRBJ2-7; 10 bases agree with TRBD2. The V and J ends lost 5 bases and 2 bases, in that order; junction bases with no gene match: 3. CDR3 length equals 14 residues. Per the germline V gene, CDR1 is SGHTA and CDR2 is FQGNSA. The CDR3 coding sequence is TGTGCCAGCAGCACCGGACTAGCGGCCTACGAGCAGTACTTC. Translated, it gives CASSTGLAAYEQYF.

The rearrangement links TRBV19 to TRBJ2-1, with D perhaps TRBD1 (6 bases). This CDR3 is 13 amino acids long. CDR1 is LNHDA and CDR2 is SQIVND in the germline V gene (reference sequence). Trimming shortened V by 6 bases and J by 12 bases, and 18 bases separated the two germline ends. CDR3 sequence reads: CASSPQGLGSQFF. CDR3 DNA sequence: TGTGCCAGTAGCCCACAGGGTTTAGGATCGCAGTTCTTC.

The V and J genes are TRBV28 and TRBJ1-5; 8 bases line up with TRBD1. The V and J ends lost 4 bases and 6 bases, in that order; junction bases with no gene match: 5. This CDR3 has 14 residues. The germline V gene has CDR1 MDHEN and CDR2 SYDVKM. CDR3 DNA: TGTGCCAGCAGTTACCGACAGGGGAGTCAGCCCCAGCATTTT. Its translation: CASSYRQGSQPQHF.

This chain connects TRBV2 to TRBJ2-7; 8 bases agree with TRBD1. With V trimmed by 8 bases and J by 1 base, 13 bases remained unmatched. The CDR3 consists of 16 residues. Germline assignment: CDR1 SNHLY and CDR2 FYNNEI. The CDR3 sequence is CASARGETGVSYEQYF. In DNA form, the CDR3 reads TGTGCCAGCGCCCGAGGCGAGACAGGGGTTTCCTACGAGCAGTACTTC.

This chain joins TRBV5-1 and TRBJ2-7; 7 positions agree with TRBD2. This CDR3 has 17 residues. The junction had 10 bases not matched to a gene; V was cut back by 0 bases and J by 1 base. From germline, CDR1 is SGHRS and CDR2 YFSETQ. The CDR3 here is CASSLAKAGDSSYEQYF. CDR3 bases: TGCGCCAGCAGCTTGGCCAAGGCGGGGGACTCATCCTACGAGCAGTACTTC.

The J gene is TRBJ1-5, the V gene TRBV6-5; tentative D call: TRBD1 (6 bases). Germline V lookup: CDR1 MNHEY, CDR2 SVGAGI. This CDR3 contains 15 residues. With 0 bases removed from V and 2 bases from J, the gap between germline ends came to 8 bases. The CDR3 protein is CASSYSPGGNQPQHF. The CDR3 bases are TGTGCCAGCAGTTACTCACCAGGGGGCAATCAGCCCCAGCATTTT.

V is TRBV29-1 and J is TRBJ1-1; 9 positions match TRBD1. The V gene end was trimmed by 7 bases and the J gene end by 4 bases; junction bases not matched to a gene: 7. CDR1 is SQVTM and CDR2 is ANQGSEA in the germline V gene. The CDR3 consists of 13 residues. The CDR3 sequence is CSGTQGASTEAFF. The CDR3 DNA is TGCAGCGGTACACAGGGGGCGAGCACTGAAGCTTTCTTT.

V usage is TRBV19 and J usage is TRBJ2-1; D uncertain. CDR1 and CDR2 (germline): LNHDA, SQIVND (reference sequence). CDR3 length: 11 amino acids. The V and J ends lost 9 bases and 3 bases respectively, with 6 bases between them. The CDR3 DNA reads as TGTGCCAGCCTCGGCTACAATGAGCAGTTCTTC. Amino acids: CASLGYNEQFF.

V usage is TRBV5-4 and J usage is TRBJ2-3, with D perhaps matching TRBD2 (6 bases). CDR1 and CDR2 (germline): SGHNT, YYREEE (reference sequence). The CDR3 covers 14 residues. The V end lost 0 bases, the J end lost 1 base, and 6 bases lay between the germline ends. CDR3 nucleotides: TGTGCCAGCAGCTTGGGCGGGGGCACAGATACGCAGTATTTT. It is translated as CASSLGGGTDTQYF.

The rearrangement links TRBV29-1 to TRBJ2-5; D possibly corresponds to TRBD1 (5 bases). Germline loops: CDR1 SQVTM, CDR2 ANQGSEA. V was trimmed by 6 bases and J by 5 bases, leaving 13 bases between them. This CDR3 is built from 12 residues. DNA for the CDR3: TGCAGCGTCCAAGGGGCGGATGAGACCCAGTACTTC. Translated: CSVQGADETQYF. Based on the CDR3 plus reference TRBV29-1 and TRBJ2-5, the full variable domain is SAVISQKPSRDICQRGTSLTIQCQVDSQVTMMFWYRQQPGQSLTLIATANQGSEATYESGFVIDKFPISRPNLTFSTLTVSNMSPEDSSIYLCSVQGADETQYFGPGTRLLVL.

This clone was picked up one time. The rearrangement joins TRBV5-1 to TRBJ2-3; D is unresolved. The CDR3 sequence is 14 residues long. Trimming took 4 bases from V and 2 from J, leaving 11 bases between them. Germline CDR1 reads SGHRS; CDR2 reads YFSETQ. The CDR3 nucleotides read TGCGCCAGCAGCGTACCTACCACCACAGATACGCAGTATTTT. Translation: CASSVPTTTDTQYF.

CDR3 residues: CASSLLSGANYGYTF. CDR3 coding DNA: TGTGCCAGCAGCTTATTGAGCGGAGCTAACTATGGCTACACCTTC. The chain is built from TRBV7-8 and TRBJ1-2, with D unclear. Germline loops: CDR1 SGHVS, CDR2 FQNEAQ. V shed 2 bases and J shed 0 bases, with 10 bases lying between them. The CDR3 length is 15 residues.

V usage is TRBV14 and J usage is TRBJ1-1; D is undetermined. V lost 1 base to trimming and J lost 3 bases, with 12 bases between them. The CDR3 is 15 residues long. CDR1 is SGHDN and CDR2 is FVKESK in the germline V gene. The CDR3 DNA sequence: TGTGCCAGCAGCCAAGGGAAGCACCGGGACACTGAAGCTTTCTTT. Its protein is CASSQGKHRDTEAFF.

J is TRBJ2-7 and V is TRBV7-8; the match to TRBD2 covers 7 bases. V gave up 2 bases and J gave up 0 bases; unmatched junction bases: 4. CDR1 is SGHVS, CDR2 FQNEAQ, per germline. The CDR3 consists of 15 residues. CDR3 bases: TGTGCCAGCAGCTTAAGGCGGGAGAGCTCCTACGAGCAGTACTTC. Its protein product is CASSLRRESSYEQYF.

This chain uses TRBV9 with TRBJ2-5; D is possibly TRBD1 (6 bases). The V gene's germline CDR1 is SGDLS and CDR2 YYNGEE. The V and J ends lost 2 bases and 2 bases respectively, with 7 bases between them. This CDR3 contains 13 residues. The CDR3 DNA reads as TGTGCCAGCAGCGTGCAGGGGCAAGAGACCCAGTACTTC. Translating it yields CASSVQGQETQYF.

This chain joins TRBV7-9 and TRBJ2-1, with 9 nucleotides matching TRBD1. CDR3 length: 15 amino acids. Germline trimming cut 6 bases from V and 9 bases from J; bases unmatched to any gene: 12. Germline V gene lookup returns CDR1 SEHNR and CDR2 FQNEAQ (reference sequence). The CDR3 DNA is TGTGCCAGCAGGGTCACAGGGGGCGAGTCGGGTGAGCAGTTCTTC. Amino acids: CASRVTGGESGEQFF.